This TCR beta chain was identified during a study of blood T cell repertoires in COVID-19. As for the study in general: Collection of acute and convalescent COVID-19 samples took place in the United States, Italy and Spain.

The germline gives CDR1 SGHRS, CDR2 YFSETQ. This CDR3 region has 17 residues. Losses at the gene ends were 3 bases for V and 0 bases for J; bases not matched to a gene: 7. Original processing methods: Scientists estimated how many nucleated cells there were by amplifying reference gene primers. Profiling relied on immunoSEQ multiplex PCR, and the TCRdb table lists in-frame clones only, not all of them. V and J calls plus clone size are reproduced from that table; the DNA served to infer D and trimming. The repertoire includes approximately 280,000 clones, approximately 83% of them detected once, and approximately 9.9% sits in the top ten.

This sequence originates from a woman aged 70-85 years with acute or convalescent COVID-19. Material for sequencing was peripheral blood. This chain joins TRBV5-1 and TRBJ2-3; 10 nucleotides line up with TRBD2. The DNA for the CDR3 is TGCGCCAGCAGCTCGAGGAGCGGGGGGGCGAGCACAGATACGCAGTATTTT. Its translation is CASSSRSGGASTDTQYF.